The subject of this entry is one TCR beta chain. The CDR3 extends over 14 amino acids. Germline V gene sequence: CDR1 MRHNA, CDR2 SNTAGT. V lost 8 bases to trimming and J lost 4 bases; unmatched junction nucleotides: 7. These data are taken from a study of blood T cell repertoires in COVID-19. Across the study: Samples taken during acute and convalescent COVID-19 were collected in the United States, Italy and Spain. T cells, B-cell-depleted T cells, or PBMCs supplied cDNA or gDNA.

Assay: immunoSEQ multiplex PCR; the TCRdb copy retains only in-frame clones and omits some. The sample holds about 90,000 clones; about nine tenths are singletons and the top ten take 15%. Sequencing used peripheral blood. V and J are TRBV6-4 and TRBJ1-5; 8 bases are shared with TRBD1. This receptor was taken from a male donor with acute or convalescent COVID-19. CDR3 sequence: CASAAGGYNQPQHF. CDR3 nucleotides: TGTGCCAGCGCAGCAGGGGGCTATAATCAGCCCCAGCATTTT.